This T cell receptor beta chain was recorded in a study of T-cell memory formation after mild COVID-19. Overall study findings and caveats: Pre-infection memory showed some responding clones, and this suggested that cross-reactive memory joined. Clones contracting over day 15 to 85 were CD4/CD8 balanced, with later expanders leaning CD4+.

Via MiXCR, TCRdb re-called the 5' RACE reads, giving one row per CDR3 protein. The table lists some 350,000 distinct CDR3 sequences, 15% to 20% of them singletons. This clonotype was observed a handful of times. Its matching antigen is unknown. The CDR3 loop spans 14 amino acids. Germline assignment: CDR1 PRHDT and CDR2 FYEKMQ (reference sequence). The ends lost 5 bases at V and 2 bases at J; junction bases unmatched: 6. The receptor was derived from a man younger than 30 who had mild COVID-19 (a few samples of this study predate the infection). Cell type and time point are not known. This chain uses TRBV13 with TRBJ2-7; 7 nucleotides line up with TRBD1. The sequenced sample consisted of PBMCs or a T cell subset sorted from them (not recorded which). The chain's CDR3 is CASSNWTGPYEQYF. For the CDR3, the DNA is TGTGCCAGCAGCAACTGGACAGGTCCCTACGAGCAGTACTTC.